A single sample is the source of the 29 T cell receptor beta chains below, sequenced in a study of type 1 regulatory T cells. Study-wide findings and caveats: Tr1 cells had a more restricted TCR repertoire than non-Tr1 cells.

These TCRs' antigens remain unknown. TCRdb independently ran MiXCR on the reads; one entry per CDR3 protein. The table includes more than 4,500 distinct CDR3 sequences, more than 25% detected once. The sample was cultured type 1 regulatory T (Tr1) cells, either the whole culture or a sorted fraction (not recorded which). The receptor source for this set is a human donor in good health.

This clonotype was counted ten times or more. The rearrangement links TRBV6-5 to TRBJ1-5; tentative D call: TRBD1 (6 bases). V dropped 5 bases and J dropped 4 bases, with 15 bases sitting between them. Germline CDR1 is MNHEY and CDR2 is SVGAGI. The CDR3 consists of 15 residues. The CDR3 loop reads CASSTTGGTNQPQHF. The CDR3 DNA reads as TGTGCCAGCAGTACGACAGGCGGAACGAATCAGCCCCAGCATTTT.

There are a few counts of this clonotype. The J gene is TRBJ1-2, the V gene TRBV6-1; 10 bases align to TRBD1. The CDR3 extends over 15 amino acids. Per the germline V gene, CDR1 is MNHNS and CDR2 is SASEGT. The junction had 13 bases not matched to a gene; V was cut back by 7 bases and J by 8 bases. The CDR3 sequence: CASTTSRDRGYGYTF. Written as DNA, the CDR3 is TGTGCCAGCACTACATCGAGGGACAGGGGTTACGGCTACACCTTC.

The chain's CDR3 is CASSSVDRQLYNEQFF. The CDR3 region has the DNA TGTGCCAGCAGTTCCGTCGACAGGCAATTATACAATGAGCAGTTCTTC. This chain uses TRBV6-5 with TRBJ2-1, with D perhaps TRBD1 (6 bases). Germline CDR1 MNHEY, CDR2 SVGAGI. This CDR3 is 16 amino acids long. V lost 4 bases and J lost 4, with 17 bases in between.

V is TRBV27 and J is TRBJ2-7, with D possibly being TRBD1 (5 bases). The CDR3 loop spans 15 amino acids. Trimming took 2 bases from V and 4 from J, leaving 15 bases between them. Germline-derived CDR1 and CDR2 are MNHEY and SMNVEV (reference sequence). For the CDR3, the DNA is TGTGCCAGCAGTTTAGGGCTGGACAATTTATACGAGCAGTACTTC. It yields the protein CASSLGLDNLYEQYF.

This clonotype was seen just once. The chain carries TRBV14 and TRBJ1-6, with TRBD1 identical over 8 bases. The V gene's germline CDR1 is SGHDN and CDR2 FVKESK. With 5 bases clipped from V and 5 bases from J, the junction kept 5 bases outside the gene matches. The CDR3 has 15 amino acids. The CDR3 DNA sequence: TGTGCCAGCAGCATCAGGACAGGGAATAATTCACCCCTCCACTTT. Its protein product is CASSIRTGNNSPLHF.

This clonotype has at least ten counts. CDR3: CASSSGGQGFTGYTF. CDR3 bases: TGTGCCAGCAGCTCCGGTGGCCAGGGATTTACGGGCTACACCTTC. V is TRBV7-9 and J is TRBJ1-2; perhaps TRBD1 as D (5 bases). The CDR3 spans 15 residues. Germline assignment: CDR1 SEHNR and CDR2 FQNEAQ (reference sequence). V was trimmed by 4 bases and J by 8 bases, leaving 20 bases between them. Full variable domain (rest looked up from reference TRBV7-9 and TRBJ1-2): DTGVSQNPRHKITKRGQNVTFRCDPISEHNRLYWYRQTLGQGPEFLTYFQNEAQLEKSRLLSDRFSAERPKGSFSTLEIQRTEQGDSAMYLCASSSGGQGFTGYTFGSGTRLTVV.

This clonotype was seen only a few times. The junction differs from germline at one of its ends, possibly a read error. CDR3 DNA sequence: TGTGCCAGCAGTTCCCAGGACAGGGGCCTTTCATTT. Residues: CASSSQDRGLSF. This chain links TRBV6-6 with TRBJ1-1; 9 nucleotides agree with TRBD1. The CDR3 length is 12 residues. The V gene's germline CDR1 is MNHNY and CDR2 SVGAGI (reference sequence).

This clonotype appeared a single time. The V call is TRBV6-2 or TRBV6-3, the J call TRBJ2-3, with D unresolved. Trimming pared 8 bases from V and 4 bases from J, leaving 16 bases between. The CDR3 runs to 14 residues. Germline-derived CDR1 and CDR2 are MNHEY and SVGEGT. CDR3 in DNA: TGTGCCAGCCAGAACCCAGGTTTGGCAGATACGCAGTATTTT. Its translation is CASQNPGLADTQYF.

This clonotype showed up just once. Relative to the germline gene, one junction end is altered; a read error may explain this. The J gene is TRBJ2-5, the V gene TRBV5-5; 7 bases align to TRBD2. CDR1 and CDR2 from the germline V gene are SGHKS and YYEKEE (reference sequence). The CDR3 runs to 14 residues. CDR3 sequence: CVSSLGLPGETQYF. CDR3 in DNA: TGTGTCAGCAGCCTGGGACTACCCGGAGAGACCCAGTACTTC.

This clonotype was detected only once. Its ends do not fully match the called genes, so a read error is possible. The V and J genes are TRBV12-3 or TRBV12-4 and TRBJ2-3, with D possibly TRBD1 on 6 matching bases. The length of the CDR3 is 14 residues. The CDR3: CASRLTGSIDTQYF. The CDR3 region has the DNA TGTGCCAGCAGGCTTACAGGGAGCATAGATACGCAGTATTTT.

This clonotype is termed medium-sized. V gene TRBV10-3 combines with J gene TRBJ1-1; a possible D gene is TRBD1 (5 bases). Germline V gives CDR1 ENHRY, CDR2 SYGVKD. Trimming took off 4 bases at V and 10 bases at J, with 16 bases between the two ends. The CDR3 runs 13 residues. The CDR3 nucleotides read TGTGCCATCAGTGGCCGGCCCGGGACGCGAGCTTTCTTT. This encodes CAISGRPGTRAFF.

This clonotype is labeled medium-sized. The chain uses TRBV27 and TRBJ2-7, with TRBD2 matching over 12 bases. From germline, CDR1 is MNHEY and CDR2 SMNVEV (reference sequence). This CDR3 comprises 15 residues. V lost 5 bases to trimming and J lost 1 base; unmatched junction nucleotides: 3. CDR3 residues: CASSLTSGGSYEQYF. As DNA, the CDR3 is TGTGCCAGCAGTCTAACTAGCGGGGGGTCCTACGAGCAGTACTTC.

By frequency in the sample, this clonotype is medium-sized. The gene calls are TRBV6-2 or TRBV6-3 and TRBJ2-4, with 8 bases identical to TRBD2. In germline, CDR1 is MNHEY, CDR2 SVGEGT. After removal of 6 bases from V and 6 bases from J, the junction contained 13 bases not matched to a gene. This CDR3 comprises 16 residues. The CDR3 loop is CASRDPSGGQLNIQYF. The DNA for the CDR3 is TGTGCCAGCAGGGATCCCAGCGGGGGCCAACTAAACATTCAGTACTTC.

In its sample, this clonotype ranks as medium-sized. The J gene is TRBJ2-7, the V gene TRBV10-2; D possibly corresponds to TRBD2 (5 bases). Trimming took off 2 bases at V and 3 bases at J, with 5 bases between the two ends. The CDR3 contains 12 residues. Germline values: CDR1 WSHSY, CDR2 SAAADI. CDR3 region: CASSEGGYEQYF. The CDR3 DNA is TGCGCCAGCAGTGAGGGAGGCTACGAGCAGTACTTC.

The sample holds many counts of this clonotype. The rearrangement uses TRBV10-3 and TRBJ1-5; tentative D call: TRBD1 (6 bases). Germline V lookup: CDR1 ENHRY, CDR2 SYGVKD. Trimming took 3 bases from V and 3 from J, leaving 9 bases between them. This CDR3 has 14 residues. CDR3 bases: TGTGCCATCAGTGAAGGACAGACCAATCAGCCCCAGCATTTT. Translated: CAISEGQTNQPQHF.

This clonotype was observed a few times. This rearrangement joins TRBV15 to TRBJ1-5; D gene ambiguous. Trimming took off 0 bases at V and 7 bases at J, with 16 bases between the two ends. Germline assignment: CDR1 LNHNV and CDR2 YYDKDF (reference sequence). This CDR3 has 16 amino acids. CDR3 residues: CATSRDLEIIGQPQHF. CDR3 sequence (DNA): TGTGCCACCAGCAGAGATCTCGAGATAATTGGGCAGCCCCAGCATTTT.

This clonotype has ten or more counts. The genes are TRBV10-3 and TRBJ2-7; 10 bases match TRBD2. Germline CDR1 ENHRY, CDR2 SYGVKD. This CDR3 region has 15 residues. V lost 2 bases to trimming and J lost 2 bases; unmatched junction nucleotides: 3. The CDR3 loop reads CAISEVAGGTYEQYF. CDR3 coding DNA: TGTGCCATCAGTGAGGTAGCGGGGGGAACCTACGAGCAGTACTTC.

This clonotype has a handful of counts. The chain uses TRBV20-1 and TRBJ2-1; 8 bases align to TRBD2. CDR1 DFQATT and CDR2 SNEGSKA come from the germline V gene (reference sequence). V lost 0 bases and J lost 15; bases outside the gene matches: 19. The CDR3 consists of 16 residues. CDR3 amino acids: CSARDNGAVRGAPLFF. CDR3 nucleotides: TGCAGTGCTAGAGATAACGGGGCAGTGCGGGGGGCCCCCCTGTTCTTC.

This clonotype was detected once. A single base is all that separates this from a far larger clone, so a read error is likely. The CDR3 region is CASSTPSWDRGLMNTEAFF. In DNA form, the CDR3 reads TGTGCCAGCAGCACCCCCTCCTGGGACAGGGGACTTATGAACACTGAAGCTTTCTTT. The gene calls are TRBV4-2 and TRBJ1-1, with TRBD1 matching 10 bases. Germline CDR1 LGHNA, CDR2 YNFKEQ. The CDR3 contains 19 residues. Trimming cost V 5 bases and J 0 bases; bases outside gene matches: 15.

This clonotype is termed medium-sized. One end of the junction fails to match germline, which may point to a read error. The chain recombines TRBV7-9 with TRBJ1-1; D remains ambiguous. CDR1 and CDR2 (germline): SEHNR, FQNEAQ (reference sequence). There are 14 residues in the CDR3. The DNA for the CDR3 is TGCGCCAGCAGCTTAACCACCCTGAACACTGAAGCTTTCTTT. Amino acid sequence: CASSLTTLNTEAFF.

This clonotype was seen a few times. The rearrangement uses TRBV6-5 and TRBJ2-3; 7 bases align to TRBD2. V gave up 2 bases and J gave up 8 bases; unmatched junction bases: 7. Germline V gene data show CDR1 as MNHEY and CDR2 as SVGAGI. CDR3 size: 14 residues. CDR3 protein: CASSYKLPGGTQYF. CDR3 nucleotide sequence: TGTGCCAGCAGTTACAAACTCCCGGGGGGTACGCAGTATTTT.

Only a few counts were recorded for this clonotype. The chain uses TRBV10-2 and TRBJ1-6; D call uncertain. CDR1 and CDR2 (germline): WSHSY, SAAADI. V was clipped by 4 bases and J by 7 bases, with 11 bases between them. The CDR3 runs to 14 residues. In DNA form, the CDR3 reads TGCGCCAGCAGTGCCGTTGAGTTGAATTCACCCCTCCACTTT. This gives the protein CASSAVELNSPLHF.

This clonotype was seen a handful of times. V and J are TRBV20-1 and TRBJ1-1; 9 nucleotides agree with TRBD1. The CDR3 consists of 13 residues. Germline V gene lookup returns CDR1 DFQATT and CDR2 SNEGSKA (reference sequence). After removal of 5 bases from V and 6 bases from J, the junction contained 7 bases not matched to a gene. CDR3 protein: CSAVRDRVSEAFF. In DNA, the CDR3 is TGCAGTGCTGTCCGGGACAGGGTGTCTGAAGCTTTCTTT.

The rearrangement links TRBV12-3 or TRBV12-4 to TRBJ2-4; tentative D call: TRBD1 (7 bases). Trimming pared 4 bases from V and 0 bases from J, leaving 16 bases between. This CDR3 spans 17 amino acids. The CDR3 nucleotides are TGTGCCAGCAGTTGGTCAGGGGGAGGTTTAGCCAAAAACATTCAGTACTTC. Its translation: CASSWSGGGLAKNIQYF.

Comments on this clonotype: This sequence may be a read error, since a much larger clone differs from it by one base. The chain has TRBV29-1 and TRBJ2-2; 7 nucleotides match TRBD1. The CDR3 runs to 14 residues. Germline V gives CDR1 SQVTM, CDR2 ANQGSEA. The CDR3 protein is CSAGQETNTGKLFF. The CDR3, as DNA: TGCAGCGCCGGACAGGAGACGAACACCGGGAAGCTGTTTTTT.

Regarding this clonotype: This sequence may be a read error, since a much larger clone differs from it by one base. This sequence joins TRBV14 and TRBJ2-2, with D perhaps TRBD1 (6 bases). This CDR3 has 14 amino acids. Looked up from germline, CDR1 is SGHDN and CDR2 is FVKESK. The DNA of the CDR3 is TGTTCCAGCAGCCAATCCGGGACACCCGGGGAGCTGTTTTTT. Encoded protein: CSSSQSGTPGELFF.

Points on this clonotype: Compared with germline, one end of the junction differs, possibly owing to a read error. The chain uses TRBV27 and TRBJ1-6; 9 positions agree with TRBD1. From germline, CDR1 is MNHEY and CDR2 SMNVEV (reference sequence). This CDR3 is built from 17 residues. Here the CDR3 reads CASSLWWDRAQGSPPHF. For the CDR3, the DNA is TGTGCCAGCAGTTTATGGTGGGACAGGGCGCAAGGTTCACCCCCCCACTTT.

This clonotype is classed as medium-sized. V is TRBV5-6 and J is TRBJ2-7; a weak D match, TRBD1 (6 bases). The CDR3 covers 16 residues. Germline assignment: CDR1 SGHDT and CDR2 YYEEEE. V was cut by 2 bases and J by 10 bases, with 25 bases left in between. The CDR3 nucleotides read TGTGCCAGCAGCTTAGACCTCAACGTCAGGGGACCATTTCAGTACTTC. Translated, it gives CASSLDLNVRGPFQYF.

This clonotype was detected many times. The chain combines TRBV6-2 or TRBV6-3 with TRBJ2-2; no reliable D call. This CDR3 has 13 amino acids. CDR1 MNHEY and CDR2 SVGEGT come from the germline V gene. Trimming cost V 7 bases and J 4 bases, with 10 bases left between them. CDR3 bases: TGTGCCAGCACCTTAACTATCACCGGGGAGCTGTTTTTT. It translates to CASTLTITGELFF.